The sequence of this T cell receptor beta chain was determined in a study of cytomegalovirus exposure and HLA in healthy donors. Trimming removed 3 bases at V and 0 bases at J, with 18 bases between. CDR3 length: 18 amino acids. Germline CDR1 and CDR2: LNHDA and SQIVND (reference sequence). In its sample, this clone was seen a few times. The PCR employed 60 Vbeta primers together with 13 Jbeta primers. Profiled with immunoSEQ multiplex PCR; TCRdb holds only in-frame clones, not every one. The repertoire holds roughly 200,000 clones, about 9.4% seen once, with approximately 1.4% in the top ten. The TCR sequence derives from a young woman in good health and CMV-seropositive. The sequencing sample was made of PBMCs. The chain uses TRBV19 and TRBJ1-5, with D unclear. This chain's CDR3 is CASSIDSRRHYSNQPQHF. The DNA of the CDR3 is TGTGCCAGTAGTATCGACTCCCGGCGCCATTATAGCAATCAGCCCCAGCATTTT.